A single sample gave rise to the 26 T cell receptor beta chains below, sequenced in a study of blood T cell repertoires in COVID-19. Assay used: immunoSEQ multiplex PCR; TCRdb lists only in-frame clones, some missing. The table has around 150,000 clones, roughly four fifths seen once. Material: peripheral blood. These receptors originate from an elderly woman with acute or convalescent COVID-19.

This clone was detected only a few times. The rearrangement uses TRBV11-2 and TRBJ2-5; 8 nucleotides line up with TRBD2. CDR3 size: 17 residues. After removal of 1 base from V and 5 bases from J, the junction contained 12 bases not matched to a gene. Germline-derived CDR1 and CDR2 are SGHAT and FQNNGV. The CDR3, as DNA: TGTGCCAGCAGCTTAGGAATTTTGCGGGGGGCTGGGGAGACCCAGTACTTC. It is translated as CASSLGILRGAGETQYF.

The rearrangement joins TRBV28 to TRBJ2-1; D call uncertain. The germline CDR1 and CDR2 sequences are MDHEN and SYDVKM. Deletions cut 5 bases from V and 2 bases from J, with 13 bases between. The CDR3 totals 15 residues. The CDR3 region has the DNA TGTGCCAGCAGTCGACCCAAACGGGCCTACAATGAGCAGTTCTTC. Translated: CASSRPKRAYNEQFF.

The V and J genes are TRBV5-1 and TRBJ1-2, with no clear D. Trimming left V 4 bases short and J 5 bases short, with 12 bases between. This CDR3 region has 13 residues. Germline CDR1 and CDR2: SGHRS and YFSETQ. The CDR3 DNA reads as TGCGCCAGCAGCCAAAGTCAGGATTATGGCTACACCTTC. Protein sequence: CASSQSQDYGYTF.

This chain joins TRBV28 and TRBJ1-5; D gene ambiguous. V dropped 5 bases and J dropped 1 base, with 15 bases sitting between them. The germline CDR1 and CDR2 sequences are MDHEN and SYDVKM. This CDR3 is built from 16 residues. The CDR3 loop is CASSPYDIPSNQPQHF. Here the CDR3 DNA reads TGTGCCAGCAGTCCCTATGACATTCCAAGCAATCAGCCCCAGCATTTT.

The rearrangement uses TRBV10-1 and TRBJ2-3; D unresolved. The V gene lost 3 bases and the J gene lost 3 bases, with 7 bases spanning the gap. Germline V gene sequence: CDR1 WNHNN, CDR2 SYGVQD (reference sequence). The CDR3 runs 13 residues. The chain's CDR3 is CASSDRTTDTQYF. The CDR3 DNA reads as TGCGCCAGCAGTGATCGTACTACAGATACGCAGTATTTT.

V is TRBV5-1 and J is TRBJ1-1; maybe TRBD1 (6 bases). Trimming took 4 bases from V and 1 from J, leaving 17 bases between them. In germline, CDR1 is SGHRS, CDR2 YFSETQ. The CDR3 is 16 residues long. CDR3 bases: TGCGCCAGCAGCCTAAACAACCAGGGGCCGAACACTGAAGCTTTCTTT. The encoded protein is CASSLNNQGPNTEAFF. The entire variable domain, with the rest obtained from reference TRBV5-1 and TRBJ1-1, is as follows: KAGVTQTPRYLIKTRGQQVTLSCSPISGHRSVSWYQQTPGQGLQFLFEYFSETQRNKGNFPGRFSGRQFSNSRSEMNVSTLELGDSALYLCASSLNNQGPNTEAFFGQGTRLTVV.

The rearrangement joins TRBV7-9 to TRBJ2-1; 8 positions agree with TRBD2. CDR1 and CDR2 (germline): SEHNR, FQNEAQ (reference sequence). The trim removed 1 base at V and 4 bases at J, leaving 9 bases unmatched. CDR3 length equals 17 residues. DNA for the CDR3: TGTGCCAGCAGCTTAGGAGTCGGGGGGGCCCCTTACAATGAGCAGTTCTTC. The encoded protein is CASSLGVGGAPYNEQFF.

This chain uses TRBV7-8 with TRBJ2-7; 8 positions match TRBD1. The V segment lost 0 bases and the J segment 2 bases; nucleotides outside the gene matches: 6. The germline CDR1 and CDR2 sequences are SGHVS and FQNEAQ. The CDR3 has 16 residues. This CDR3 is CASSLASQGAAYEQYF. CDR3 nucleotide sequence: TGTGCCAGCAGCTTAGCCAGCCAGGGGGCAGCCTACGAGCAGTACTTC.

The rearrangement joins TRBV7-6 to TRBJ2-1; TRBD2 aligns across 8 bases. J gave up 5 bases and V 1 base, and 10 bases lay outside the gene matches. Germline CDR1 reads SGHVS; CDR2 reads FNYEAQ. This CDR3 region has 17 residues. CDR3 protein: CASSLGLRGGLDNEQFF. For the CDR3, the DNA is TGTGCCAGCAGCTTAGGGTTACGGGGGGGGTTGGACAATGAGCAGTTCTTC.

In nucleotides, the CDR3 is TGTGCCAGCAGCGTAGCTTGGCGGGTCTCCTACAATGAGCAGTTCTTC. Translating gives CASSVAWRVSYNEQFF. The gene calls are TRBV9 and TRBJ2-1, with D maybe TRBD2 (5 bases). V dropped 0 bases and J dropped 0 bases, with 10 bases sitting between them. CDR3 size: 16 residues. Germline-derived CDR1 and CDR2 are SGDLS and YYNGEE.

V usage is TRBV5-1 and J usage is TRBJ2-3, with 8 bases aligning to TRBD2. V trimming: 2 bases; J trimming: 2 bases; junction bases outside the gene matches: 7. Germline CDR1 and CDR2: SGHRS and YFSETQ. This CDR3 spans 16 amino acids. CDR3 region: CASSFEVAGLTDTQYF. The CDR3 DNA sequence: TGCGCCAGCAGCTTCGAGGTAGCGGGGCTCACAGATACGCAGTATTTT.

The gene calls are TRBV19 and TRBJ1-3, with D uncertain. CDR1 LNHDA and CDR2 SQIVND come from the germline V gene (reference sequence). The length of the CDR3 is 14 residues. The V and J ends lost 3 bases and 2 bases respectively, with 8 bases between them. The CDR3 sequence: CASSIAQAGNTIYF. The CDR3, as DNA: TGTGCCAGTAGTATCGCGCAGGCTGGAAACACCATATATTTT.

The chain couples TRBV19 to TRBJ2-7; the D gene is possibly TRBD2 (5 bases). Germline V gene data show CDR1 as LNHDA and CDR2 as SQIVND (reference sequence). Deletions cut 4 bases from V and 2 bases from J, with 12 bases between. The CDR3 consists of 14 residues. In DNA form, the CDR3 reads TGTGCCAGTAGTACGGTAGCGTCCCCCTACGAGCAGTACTTC. It is translated as CASSTVASPYEQYF.

The J gene is TRBJ2-1, the V gene TRBV19; the match to TRBD2 covers 9 bases. This CDR3 region has 19 residues. Trimming cost V 4 bases and J 6 bases; bases outside gene matches: 19. From germline, CDR1 is LNHDA and CDR2 SQIVND (reference sequence). The CDR3 region is CASSRCSSGGPLGCNEQFF. The CDR3 DNA reads as TGTGCCAGTAGTAGGTGTAGTAGCGGGGGCCCCCTGGGGTGCAATGAGCAGTTCTTC.

The chain joins TRBV2 to TRBJ1-1; 8 nucleotides align to TRBD1. CDR1 and CDR2 from the germline V gene are SNHLY and FYNNEI. The V gene end was trimmed by 6 bases and the J gene end by 5 bases; junction bases not matched to a gene: 5. This CDR3 is built from 13 residues. The CDR3, as DNA: TGTGCCAGCAGAGTAGACAGGGGTACTGAAGCTTTCTTT. This sequence encodes CASRVDRGTEAFF.

The chain combines TRBV19 with TRBJ2-7; 8 bases match TRBD1. Germline values: CDR1 LNHDA, CDR2 SQIVND (reference sequence). With 0 bases clipped from V and 5 bases from J, the junction kept 6 bases outside the gene matches. The CDR3 has 15 amino acids. CDR3 nucleotides: TGTGCCAGTAGTATAGAGGGGACAGGAGACCACGAGCAGTACTTC. It encodes CASSIEGTGDHEQYF. The entire variable domain, with the rest obtained from reference TRBV19 and TRBJ2-7, is as follows: DGGITQSPKYLFRKEGQNVTLSCEQNLNHDAMYWYRQDPGQGLRLIYYSQIVNDFQKGDIAEGYSVSREKKESFPLTVTSAQKNPTAFYLCASSIEGTGDHEQYFGPGTRLTVT.

Concerning this clone itself: Other nucleotide sequences from this sample produce the same CDR3. The chain combines TRBV2 with TRBJ1-5; TRBD1 matches at 10 bases. The CDR3 length is 14 residues. Per the germline V gene, CDR1 is SNHLY and CDR2 is FYNNEI. The trim removed 3 bases at V and 5 bases at J, leaving 1 base unmatched. The CDR3 DNA reads TGTGCCAGCAGTGAGGACAGGGGGGATCAGCCCCAGCATTTT. It specifies CASSEDRGDQPQHF. The full variable domain, rest sourced from reference TRBV2 and TRBJ1-5, is EPEVTQTPSHQVTQMGQEVILRCVPISNHLYFYWYRQILGQKVEFLVSFYNNEISEKSEIFDDQFSVERPDGSNFTLKIRSTKLEDSAMYFCASSEDRGDQPQHFGDGTRLSIL.

The genes are TRBV6-5 and TRBJ2-5, with 12 bases matching TRBD2. CDR1 and CDR2 from the germline V gene are MNHEY and SVGAGI. This CDR3 comprises 15 residues. Trimming took 5 bases from V and 5 from J; bases not matched to a gene: 6. CDR3 bases: TGTGCCAGCAGTAACGGACTAGCGGGAAAGGAGACCCAGTACTTC. Protein sequence: CASSNGLAGKETQYF.

V is TRBV7-2 and J is TRBJ2-3; 11 positions agree with TRBD2. The CDR3 extends over 17 amino acids. The germline V gene has CDR1 SGHTA and CDR2 FQGNSA. The V and J ends lost 2 bases and 0 bases, in that order; junction bases with no gene match: 4. The CDR3, as DNA: TGTGCCAGCAGCTTACTAGCGGGGGGCACGAGCACAGATACGCAGTATTTT. Amino acids: CASSLLAGGTSTDTQYF.

CDR3 bases: TGCGCCAGCAGCTTGGCCGCGGACACCACGAACACTGAAGCTTTCTTT. This gives the protein CASSLAADTTNTEAFF. The chain carries TRBV5-1 and TRBJ1-1; weak D call: TRBD1 (5 bases). Deletions cut 0 bases from V and 1 base from J, with 13 bases between. The length of the CDR3 is 16 residues. The germline gives CDR1 SGHRS, CDR2 YFSETQ.

This chain uses TRBV5-1 with TRBJ1-1; TRBD1 is a possible D gene (6 bases). With 2 bases removed from V and 9 bases from J, the gap between germline ends came to 8 bases. The CDR3 is 11 residues long. The germline CDR1 and CDR2 sequences are SGHRS and YFSETQ. The CDR3 spells CASSFGTKAFF. The CDR3 DNA reads TGCGCCAGCAGCTTTGGGACAAAAGCTTTCTTT.

This clone was counted between two and nine times. CDR3 nucleotide sequence: TGTGCCAGCAGCCCCGGTCCTGAGAACACTGAAGCTTTCTTT. Translating gives CASSPGPENTEAFF. V gene TRBV11-3 combines with J gene TRBJ1-1; D is unresolved. Germline V gene data show CDR1 as SGHNT and CDR2 as YENEEA. The V end lost 5 bases, the J end lost 1 base, and 11 bases lay between the germline ends. The CDR3 is 14 amino acids.

CDR3: CASSLASGGSTDTQYF. As DNA, the CDR3 is TGCGCCAGCAGCTTGGCGAGTGGCGGGAGCACAGATACGCAGTATTTT. The genes are TRBV5-1 and TRBJ2-3, with TRBD2 as a possible D gene (5 bases). The germline gives CDR1 SGHRS, CDR2 YFSETQ. V shed 0 bases and J shed 0 bases, with 11 bases lying between them. The CDR3 is made up of 16 amino acids.

The chain is built from TRBV4-2 and TRBJ2-1; weak D call: TRBD2 (6 bases). The V gene's germline CDR1 is LGHNA and CDR2 YNFKEQ. The CDR3 extends over 16 amino acids. Trimming cost V 0 bases and J 6 bases, with 15 bases left between them. In DNA, the CDR3 is TGTGCCAGCAGCCAAGATTTGGCAGGGAGGAGCAATGAGCAGTTCTTC. Amino acids: CASSQDLAGRSNEQFF.

This chain uses TRBV27 with TRBJ2-2, with TRBD2 matching 10 bases. The CDR3 is 17 amino acids. Germline CDR1 MNHEY, CDR2 SMNVEV (reference sequence). V was clipped by 4 bases and J by 7 bases; unmatched bases: 12. For the CDR3, the DNA is TGTGCCAGCAGTTCCCCGAGGCTAGCGGGAGTTATCGGGGAGCTGTTTTTT. It translates to CASSSPRLAGVIGELFF.

The V and J genes are TRBV5-1 and TRBJ2-1; the D gene is possibly TRBD1 (5 bases). Trimming cost V 2 bases and J 5 bases, with 11 bases left between them. The CDR3 has 14 residues. Germline V gives CDR1 SGHRS, CDR2 YFSETQ. CDR3 sequence: CASSFQGKDNEQFF. The DNA for the CDR3 is TGCGCCAGCAGCTTCCAGGGAAAGGACAATGAGCAGTTCTTC. The whole variable domain, filled in from reference TRBV5-1 and TRBJ2-1, reads KAGVTQTPRYLIKTRGQQVTLSCSPISGHRSVSWYQQTPGQGLQFLFEYFSETQRNKGNFPGRFSGRQFSNSRSEMNVSTLELGDSALYLCASSFQGKDNEQFFGPGTRLTVL.